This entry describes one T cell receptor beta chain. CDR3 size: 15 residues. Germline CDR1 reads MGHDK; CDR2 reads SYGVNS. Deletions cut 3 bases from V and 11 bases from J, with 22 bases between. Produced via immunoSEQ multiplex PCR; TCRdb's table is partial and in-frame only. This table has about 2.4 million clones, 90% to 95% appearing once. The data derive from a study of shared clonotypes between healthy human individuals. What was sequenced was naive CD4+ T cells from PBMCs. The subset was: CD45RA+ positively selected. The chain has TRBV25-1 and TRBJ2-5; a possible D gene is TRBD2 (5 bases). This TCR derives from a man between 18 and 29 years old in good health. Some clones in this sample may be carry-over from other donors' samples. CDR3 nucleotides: TGTGCCAGCAGTGAGGGTCCCGCTCCCGGCAGGACTCAGTACTTC. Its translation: CASSEGPAPGRTQYF. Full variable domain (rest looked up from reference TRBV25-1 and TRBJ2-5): EADIYQTPRYLVIGTGKKITLECSQTMGHDKMYWYQQDPGMELHLIHYSYGVNSTEKGDLSSESTVSRIRTEHFPLTLESARPSHTSQYLCASSEGPAPGRTQYFGPGTRLLVL.